These 7 T cell receptor beta chains were sequenced from one sample in a study of T cells in Graves' hyperthyroidism and ophthalmopathy. What was amplified from RNA transcripts were TCR beta CDR3 regions. First-round RT-PCR with HTBI primers amplified the TCR CDR3 region. TCRdb ran MiXCR on the multiplex PCR reads and lists one entry per CDR3 protein. Of around 360,000 distinct CDR3 sequences listed, 15% are singletons. The sample consisted of blood. The source is an older woman with Graves' ophthalmopathy.

The chain carries TRBV9 and TRBJ2-1; 8 bases are a match to TRBD2. The CDR3 totals 16 residues. In germline, CDR1 is SGDLS, CDR2 YYNGEE. V gave up 2 bases and J gave up 5 bases; unmatched junction bases: 9. Here the CDR3 DNA reads TGTGCCAGCAGCGTCCAAGCGGGGGAACTTAACAATGAGCAGTTCTTC. Protein product: CASSVQAGELNNEQFF.

The CDR3 is CASSSRGDNCNEQFF. The CDR3 nucleotides are TGTGCCAGCTCCTCCCGGGGGGACAACTGCAATGAGCAGTTCTTC. The chain combines TRBV18 with TRBJ2-1, with a weak D call TRBD2 (7 bases). CDR1 is KGHSH and CDR2 is LQKENI in the germline V gene. The CDR3 loop spans 15 amino acids. V dropped 6 bases and J dropped 6 bases, with 18 bases sitting between them.

This clonotype was detected only a few times. The V gene is TRBV10-3, the J gene TRBJ1-2; D is possibly TRBD1 (5 bases). Trimming left V 1 base short and J 8 bases short, with 14 bases between. The CDR3 runs to 14 residues. The germline CDR1 and CDR2 sequences are ENHRY and SYGVKD. CDR3 DNA sequence: TGTGCCATCAGTGAGTTAAGTGGGGGGGACGGCTACACCTTC. This gives the protein CAISELSGGDGYTF.

The CDR3 sequence: CSALSLALTQYF. As DNA, the CDR3 is TGCAGTGCCCTCAGCCTCGCTCTAACGCAGTATTTT. The V gene is TRBV20-1, the J gene TRBJ2-3; unclear D gene. Per germline, CDR1 DFQATT and CDR2 SNEGSKA (reference sequence). This CDR3 is 12 amino acids long. V gave up 6 bases and J gave up 9 bases, with 16 bases separating them.

This rearrangement joins TRBV3-1 to TRBJ2-3; 10 bases are shared with TRBD2. V shed 6 bases, J shed 6 bases, and the junction held 6 bases outside the gene matches. CDR3 length: 14 residues. Looked up from germline, CDR1 is LGHDT and CDR2 is YNNKEL (reference sequence). CDR3 residues: CASRPAGGADTQYF. CDR3 DNA: TGTGCCAGCAGGCCAGCGGGAGGGGCCGATACGCAGTATTTT.

This clonotype was recorded many times. The rearrangement uses TRBV7-2 and TRBJ2-2, with D unclear. V was shortened by 1 base and J by 0 bases, with 9 bases between the two germline ends. CDR1 and CDR2 (germline): SGHTA, FQGNSA. The CDR3 consists of 16 residues. This CDR3 reads CASSLVKASNTGELFF. CDR3 DNA sequence: TGTGCCAGCAGCTTAGTGAAGGCGTCGAACACCGGGGAGCTGTTTTTT. Full variable domain (remainder filled in from reference TRBV7-2 and TRBJ2-2): GAGVSQSPSNKVTEKGKDVELRCDPISGHTALYWYRQSLGQGLEFLIYFQGNSAPDKSGLPSDRFSAERTGGSVSTLTIQRTQQEDSAVYLCASSLVKASNTGELFFGEGSRLTVL.

This clonotype was counted between two and nine times. V is TRBV29-1 and J is TRBJ2-1; the D is unclear. V lost 0 bases and J 9 bases, leaving 18 bases between the germline ends. Per germline, CDR1 SQVTM and CDR2 ANQGSEA. This CDR3 spans 15 amino acids. The CDR3 bases are TGCAGCGTTGAAGATCCTGCCCCTACATACGGTGAGCAGTTCTTC. Amino acids: CSVEDPAPTYGEQFF.